The present T cell receptor beta chain was sequenced within a study of T-cell memory formation after mild COVID-19. In the study overall: TCR clusters were largely donor specific.

In germline, CDR1 is KGHDR, CDR2 SFDVKD. J lost 0 bases, V lost 3 bases, and 10 bases had no gene match. This CDR3 region has 18 residues. TCRdb reprocessed the 5' RACE reads via MiXCR and lists one record per CDR3 protein. This table has around 130,000 distinct CDR3 sequences, roughly 6% appearing once. This clonotype occurred a few times. Its antigen is unknown. Points from the study as a whole: Mostly located in CM and EM were contracting CD4+ clones, with contracting CD8+ clones located in EMRA. Later expanders leaned toward CD4+, whereas clones contracting from day 15 to 85 were balanced CD4/CD8.

The receptor comes from an adult woman who had mild COVID-19 (a few samples of this study predate the infection). Cell type and time point are not known. Sequencing was done on a sample of PBMCs or a T cell subset sorted from them (not recorded which). The genes are TRBV24-1 and TRBJ2-7; 10 nucleotides agree with TRBD2. The CDR3 is CATSDPRDQREGSYEQYF. In DNA form, the CDR3 reads TGTGCCACCAGTGATCCGCGAGACCAGCGGGAGGGCTCCTACGAGCAGTACTTC.